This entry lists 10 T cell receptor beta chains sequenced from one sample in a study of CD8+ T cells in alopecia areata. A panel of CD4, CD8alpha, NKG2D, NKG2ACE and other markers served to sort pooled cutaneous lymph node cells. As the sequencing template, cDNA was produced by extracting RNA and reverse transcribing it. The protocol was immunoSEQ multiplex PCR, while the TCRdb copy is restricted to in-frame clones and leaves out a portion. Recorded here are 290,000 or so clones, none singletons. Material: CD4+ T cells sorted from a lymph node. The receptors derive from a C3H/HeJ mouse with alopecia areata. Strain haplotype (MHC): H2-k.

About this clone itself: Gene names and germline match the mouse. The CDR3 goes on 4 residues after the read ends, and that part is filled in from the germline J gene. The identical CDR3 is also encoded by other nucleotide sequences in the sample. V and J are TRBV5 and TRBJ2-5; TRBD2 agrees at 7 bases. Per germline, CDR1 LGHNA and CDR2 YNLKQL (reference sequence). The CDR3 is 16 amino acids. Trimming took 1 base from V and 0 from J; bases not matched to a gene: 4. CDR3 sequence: CASSQGLGDNQDTQYF. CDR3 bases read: TGTGCCAGCAGCCAAGGACTGGGAGATAACCAAGAC.

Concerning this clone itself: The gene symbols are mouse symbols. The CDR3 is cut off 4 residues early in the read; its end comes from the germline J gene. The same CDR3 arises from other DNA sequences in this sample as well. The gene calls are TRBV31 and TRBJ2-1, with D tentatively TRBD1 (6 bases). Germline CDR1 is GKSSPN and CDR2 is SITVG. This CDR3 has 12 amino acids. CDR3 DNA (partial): TGTGCCTGGAGTCCAGGGACAGCT. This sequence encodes CAWSPGTA. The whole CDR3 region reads CAWSPGTAEQFF.

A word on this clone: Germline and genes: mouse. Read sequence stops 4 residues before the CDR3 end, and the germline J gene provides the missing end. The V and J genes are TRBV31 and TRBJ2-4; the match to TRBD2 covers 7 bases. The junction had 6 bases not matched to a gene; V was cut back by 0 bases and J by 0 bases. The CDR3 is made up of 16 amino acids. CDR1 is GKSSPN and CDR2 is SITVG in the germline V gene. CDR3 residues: CAWSLGWGSSQNTLYF. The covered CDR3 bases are TGTGCCTGGAGTCTAGGCTGGGGGTCTAGTCAAAAC.

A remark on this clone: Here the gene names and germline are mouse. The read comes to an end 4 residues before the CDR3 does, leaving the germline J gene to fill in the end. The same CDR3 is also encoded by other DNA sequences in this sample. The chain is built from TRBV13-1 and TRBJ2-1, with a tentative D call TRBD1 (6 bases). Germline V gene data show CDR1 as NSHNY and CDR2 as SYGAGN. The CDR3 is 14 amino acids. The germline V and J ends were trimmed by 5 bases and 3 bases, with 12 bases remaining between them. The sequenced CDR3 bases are TGTGCCAGCAGCGCCGGGACAATCTATGCT. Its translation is CASSAGTIYA. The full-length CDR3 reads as CASSAGTIYAEQFF.

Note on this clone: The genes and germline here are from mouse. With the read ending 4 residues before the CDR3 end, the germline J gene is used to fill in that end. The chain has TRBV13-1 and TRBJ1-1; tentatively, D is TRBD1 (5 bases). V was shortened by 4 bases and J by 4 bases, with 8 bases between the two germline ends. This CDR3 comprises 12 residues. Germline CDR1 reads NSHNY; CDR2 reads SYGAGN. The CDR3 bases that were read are TGTGCCAGCAGTCTCAGGGCCACA. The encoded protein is CASSLRAT. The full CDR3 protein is CASSLRATEVFF.

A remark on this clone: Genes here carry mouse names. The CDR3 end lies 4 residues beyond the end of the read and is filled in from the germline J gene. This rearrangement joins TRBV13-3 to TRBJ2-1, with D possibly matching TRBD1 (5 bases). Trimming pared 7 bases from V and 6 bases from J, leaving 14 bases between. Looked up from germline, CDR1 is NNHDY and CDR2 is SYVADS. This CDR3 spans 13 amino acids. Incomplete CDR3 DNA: TGTGCCAGCCTCGGCAGGGAATTTGCT. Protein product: CASLGREFA. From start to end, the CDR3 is CASLGREFAEQFF.

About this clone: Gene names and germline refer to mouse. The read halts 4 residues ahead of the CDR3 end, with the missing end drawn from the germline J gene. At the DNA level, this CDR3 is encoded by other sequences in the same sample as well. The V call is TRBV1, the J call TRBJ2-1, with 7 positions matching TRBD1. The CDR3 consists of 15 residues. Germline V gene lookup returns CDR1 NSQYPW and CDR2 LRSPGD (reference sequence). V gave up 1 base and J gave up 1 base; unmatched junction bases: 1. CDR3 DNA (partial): TGCACCTGCAGTGCAGGACAGGGAAACTATGCT. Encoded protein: CTCSAGQGNYA. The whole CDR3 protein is CTCSAGQGNYAEQFF.

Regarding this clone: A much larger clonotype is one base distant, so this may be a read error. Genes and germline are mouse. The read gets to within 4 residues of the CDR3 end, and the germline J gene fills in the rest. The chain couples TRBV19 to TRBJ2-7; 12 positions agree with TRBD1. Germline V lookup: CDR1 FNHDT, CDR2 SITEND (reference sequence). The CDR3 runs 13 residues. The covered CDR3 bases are TGTGCCAGCAGTGGGACAGGGGGCGAT. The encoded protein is CASSGTGGD. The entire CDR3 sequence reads CASSGTGGDEQYF.

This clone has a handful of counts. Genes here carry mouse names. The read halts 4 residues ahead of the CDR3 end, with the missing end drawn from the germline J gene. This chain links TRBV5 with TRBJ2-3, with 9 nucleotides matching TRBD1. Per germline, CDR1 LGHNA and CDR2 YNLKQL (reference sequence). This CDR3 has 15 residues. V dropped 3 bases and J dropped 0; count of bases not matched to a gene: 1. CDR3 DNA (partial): TGTGCCAGCAGCCACGGACAGGGGAGTGCAGAA. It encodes CASSHGQGSAE. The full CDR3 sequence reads CASSHGQGSAETLYF.

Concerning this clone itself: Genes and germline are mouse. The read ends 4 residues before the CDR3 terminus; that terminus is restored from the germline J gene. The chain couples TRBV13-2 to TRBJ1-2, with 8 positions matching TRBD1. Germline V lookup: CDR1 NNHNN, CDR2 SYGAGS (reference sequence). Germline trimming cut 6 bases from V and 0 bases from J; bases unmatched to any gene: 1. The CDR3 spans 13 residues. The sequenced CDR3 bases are TGTGCCAGCGTGGGACAGGCAAACTCC. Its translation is CASVGQANS. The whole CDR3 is CASVGQANSDYTF.